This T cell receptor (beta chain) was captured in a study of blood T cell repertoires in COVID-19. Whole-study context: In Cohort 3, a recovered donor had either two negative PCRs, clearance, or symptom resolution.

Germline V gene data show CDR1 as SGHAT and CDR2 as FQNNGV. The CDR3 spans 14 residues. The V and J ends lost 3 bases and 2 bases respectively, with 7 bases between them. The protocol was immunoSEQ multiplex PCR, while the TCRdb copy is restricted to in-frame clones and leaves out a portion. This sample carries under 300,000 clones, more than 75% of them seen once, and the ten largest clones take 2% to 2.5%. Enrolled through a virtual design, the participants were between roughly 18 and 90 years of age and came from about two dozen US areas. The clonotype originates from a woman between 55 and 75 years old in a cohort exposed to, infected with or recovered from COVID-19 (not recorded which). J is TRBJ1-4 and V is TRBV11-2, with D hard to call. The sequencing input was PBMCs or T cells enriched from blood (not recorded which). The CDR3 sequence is CASSLTTTNEKLFF. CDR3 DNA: TGTGCCAGCAGCTTGACAACCACTAATGAAAAACTGTTTTTT.